These T cell receptor beta chains were read from a single sample in a study of T-cell memory formation after mild COVID-19. TCRdb analysed the 5' RACE reads with MiXCR anew, one entry per CDR3 protein. Counted here are hundreds of thousands of distinct CDR3 sequences, roughly 22% occurring once; the ten biggest clones make up around 7.7%. Material: PBMCs or a T cell subset sorted from them (not recorded which). The source is an adult woman who had mild COVID-19 (a few samples of this study predate the infection). Cell type and time point are not known. Both conserved end residues are part of each CDR3. The order of the fields is D gene, J gene, clone size, V gene, CDR3 protein, CDR3 DNA. A D gene is named only where the DNA matches it firmly. Only part of the rows carry a size: once, few, many, or a class if the clone is expanded.

d_gene: -
j_gene: TRBJ2-3
abundance: few
v_gene: TRBV20-1
CDR3aa: CSASGSGSTDTQYF
CDR3nt: TGCAGTGCTAGCGGTAGCGGCAGCACAGATACGCAGTATTTT

d_gene: -
j_gene: TRBJ2-1
abundance: -
v_gene: TRBV12-3/TRBV12-4
CDR3aa: CASSSGDGIWDEQFF
CDR3nt: TGTGCCAGCAGTTCCGGGGACGGTATATGGGATGAGCAGTTCTTC

d_gene: TRBD1
j_gene: TRBJ1-5
abundance: -
v_gene: TRBV20-1
CDR3aa: CSALRGGGNQPQHF
CDR3nt: TGCAGTGCTCTACGAGGGGGCGGCAATCAGCCCCAGCATTTT

d_gene: -
j_gene: TRBJ2-2
abundance: few
v_gene: TRBV3-1
CDR3aa: CASSLEWGTINTGELFF
CDR3nt: TGTGCCAGCAGCCTCGAGTGGGGGACCATAAACACCGGGGAGCTGTTTTTT

d_gene: -
j_gene: TRBJ2-7
abundance: -
v_gene: TRBV19
CDR3aa: CASSFAAYLYEQYF
CDR3nt: TGTGCCAGTAGTTTCGCGGCATACCTCTACGAGCAGTACTTC

d_gene: -
j_gene: TRBJ2-2
abundance: -
v_gene: TRBV14
CDR3aa: CASSRTVGNTGELFF
CDR3nt: TGTGCCAGCAGCCGGACAGTGGGCAACACCGGGGAGCTGTTTTTT

d_gene: TRBD1
j_gene: TRBJ2-5
abundance: many
v_gene: TRBV5-1
CDR3aa: CASRGETQYF
CDR3nt: TGTGCCAGCAGGGGGGAGACCCAGTACTTC

d_gene: TRBD2
j_gene: TRBJ2-3
abundance: -
v_gene: TRBV7-2
CDR3aa: CASSLEASGYTDTQYF
CDR3nt: TGTGCCAGCAGCTTAGAGGCTAGCGGATACACAGATACGCAGTATTTT

d_gene: -
j_gene: TRBJ1-2
abundance: -
v_gene: TRBV15
CDR3aa: CATSPNWAHRPSEAEGYTF
CDR3nt: TGTGCCACCAGCCCAAACTGGGCCCACCGGCCTTCGGAAGCGGAAGGCTACACCTTC

d_gene: TRBD1
j_gene: TRBJ1-1
abundance: -
v_gene: TRBV20-1
CDR3aa: CSVAQGAQTEAFF
CDR3nt: TGCAGTGTCGCACAGGGGGCTCAGACTGAAGCTTTCTTT

d_gene: -
j_gene: TRBJ2-1
abundance: -
v_gene: TRBV24-1
CDR3aa: CATSVQGPEQFF
CDR3nt: TGTGCCACCAGTGTGCAGGGCCCTGAGCAGTTCTTC

d_gene: -
j_gene: TRBJ2-3
abundance: once
v_gene: TRBV6-1
CDR3aa: CASSDWVSRSTDTQYF
CDR3nt: TGTGCCAGCAGTGATTGGGTCAGCAGGAGCACAGATACGCAGTATTTT

d_gene: -
j_gene: TRBJ2-7
abundance: few
v_gene: TRBV3-1
CDR3aa: CASSPAGPNRPYEQYF
CDR3nt: TGTGCCAGCAGCCCGGCTGGCCCAAATAGACCCTACGAGCAGTACTTC

d_gene: -
j_gene: TRBJ1-2
abundance: -
v_gene: TRBV5-1
CDR3aa: CASSGDTANYGYTF
CDR3nt: TGCGCCAGCAGCGGCGACACAGCAAACTATGGCTACACCTTC

d_gene: TRBD2
j_gene: TRBJ2-1
abundance: few
v_gene: TRBV7-2
CDR3aa: CASSLAGSGPRGEQFF
CDR3nt: TGTGCCAGCAGCTTAGCGGGTAGCGGGCCTAGGGGTGAGCAGTTCTTC

d_gene: -
j_gene: TRBJ2-2
abundance: -
v_gene: TRBV5-1
CDR3aa: CASSLLSGTANTGELFF
CDR3nt: TGCGCCAGCAGCTTGTTGTCCGGGACGGCGAACACCGGGGAGCTGTTTTTT

d_gene: -
j_gene: TRBJ1-5
abundance: few
v_gene: TRBV6-1
CDR3aa: CASNEREDQPQHF
CDR3nt: TGTGCCAGCAACGAGCGGGAGGATCAGCCCCAGCATTTT

d_gene: -
j_gene: TRBJ1-5
abundance: many
v_gene: TRBV29-1
CDR3aa: CSVGQSNQPQHF
CDR3nt: TGCAGCGTTGGACAGAGCAATCAGCCCCAGCATTTT

d_gene: TRBD1
j_gene: TRBJ2-7
abundance: few
v_gene: TRBV2
CDR3aa: CASSEEQGLYEQYF
CDR3nt: TGTGCCAGCAGTGAAGAACAGGGGTTGTACGAGCAGTACTTC

d_gene: TRBD1
j_gene: TRBJ2-3
abundance: once
v_gene: TRBV5-1
CDR3aa: CDSRKQGTTDTQYF
CDR3nt: TGCGACAGCAGGAAACAGGGGACCACAGATACGCAGTATTTT

d_gene: -
j_gene: TRBJ2-7
abundance: -
v_gene: TRBV3-1
CDR3aa: CASSQATGTYEQYF
CDR3nt: TGTGCCAGCAGCCAAGCTACGGGAACCTACGAGCAGTACTTC

d_gene: -
j_gene: TRBJ1-3
abundance: few
v_gene: TRBV15
CDR3aa: CATTEDFSGNTIYF
CDR3nt: TGTGCCACGACCGAGGACTTCTCTGGAAACACCATATATTTT

d_gene: -
j_gene: TRBJ2-1
abundance: -
v_gene: TRBV3-1
CDR3aa: CASSQGLPGDYNEQFF
CDR3nt: TGTGCCAGCAGCCAGGGACTCCCGGGAGACTACAATGAGCAGTTCTTC

d_gene: -
j_gene: TRBJ1-2
abundance: few
v_gene: TRBV7-2
CDR3aa: CASSLALQQNYGYTF
CDR3nt: TGTGCCAGCAGCTTAGCGCTTCAACAGAACTATGGCTACACCTTC

d_gene: -
j_gene: TRBJ1-2
abundance: -
v_gene: TRBV24-1
CDR3aa: CATSDFGGAHTF
CDR3nt: TGTGCCACCAGTGATTTTGGGGGAGCCCACACCTTC

d_gene: -
j_gene: TRBJ2-3
abundance: -
v_gene: TRBV2
CDR3aa: CASSEGEYPSTDTQYF
CDR3nt: TGTGCCAGCAGTGAGGGGGAGTATCCTAGCACAGATACGCAGTATTTT